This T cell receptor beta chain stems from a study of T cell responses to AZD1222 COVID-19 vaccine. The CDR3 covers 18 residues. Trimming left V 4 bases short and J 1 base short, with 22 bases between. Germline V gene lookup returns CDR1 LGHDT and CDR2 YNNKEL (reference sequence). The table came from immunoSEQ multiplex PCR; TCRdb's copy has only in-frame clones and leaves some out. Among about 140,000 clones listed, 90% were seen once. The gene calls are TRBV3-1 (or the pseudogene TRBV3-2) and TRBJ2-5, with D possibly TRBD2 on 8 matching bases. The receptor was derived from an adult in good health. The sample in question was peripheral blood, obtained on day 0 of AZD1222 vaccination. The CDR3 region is CASSLKGAGTSGQETQYF. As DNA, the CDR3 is TGTGCCAGCAGCCTCAAGGGGGCCGGAACTAGCGGCCAAGAGACCCAGTACTTC.